This T cell receptor beta chain was identified during a study of blood T cell repertoires in COVID-19 (TCRdb year 2020). Broadly, across the study: Collaborator samples came from the United States, Italy and Spain and covered acute and convalescent phases of COVID-19. A de-identified subject ID, COVID-19 status, age in years and sex were almost always included in the sample metadata. The prospective study material was composed of cDNA or gDNA derived from T cells, B-cell-depleted T cells, or PBMCs. Samples came from the ongoing ImmuneRACE study (first 160 participants) plus 1,254 subjects from 6 global collaborators. Deeply sampled blood TCRbeta repertoires from subjects exposed to, actively infected with, or recovered from COVID-19 were included in the dataset. Where available, HLA class I and class II types were taken from metadata supplied by the sample provider and were not determined by assay-based typing. The repertoires were made available in a free public database intended to serve as a resource for research on the immune response to SARS-CoV-2. Results the study describes overall, beyond this receptor: How much clinical and demographic metadata was included differed by source and by participant, and the metadata was provided uncurated.

Trimmed from V: 4 bases; trimmed from J: 4 bases; junction bases lacking a gene match: 8. The cysteine opens and the phenylalanine closes a CDR3 of 18 amino acids. Here the CDR3 DNA is all that survives: 54 bases in frame from base 1. From the germline V gene (reference sequence), CDR1 is LNHDA and CDR2 is SQIVND. In Seattle, one collaborating source enrolled patients while the infection was active and tracked those patients longitudinally over the course of disease. The collaborating institutions used their own protocols to collect whole blood in K2EDTA tubes. For TCRbeta analysis, collaborators shipped samples in one of three forms: frozen whole blood, isolated PBMCs, or DNA extracted from either of those sample types. A word on this clone: Its antigen specificity is not known. Per-nucleotide qualities are absent, and no much larger clonotype sits a single base away.

The immunoSEQ Assay, a bias-controlled multiplex PCR, was used to amplify TCRbeta CDR3 regions from genomic DNA. On the study's bioinformatics: The number of nucleated cells in each sample was estimated by amplification of reference gene primers within the assay. To quantify the absolute abundance of each unique TCRbeta CDR3 rearrangement, sequence reads were collapsed and filtered. For each sample, productive Simpson clonality was calculated as the square root of Simpson's diversity index across productive rearrangements. Sourced from immuneACCESS, this table was stored by TCRdb with only in-frame sequences that have V and J called. A share of the clones is absent; for the studies checked, an unresolved V gene accounts for under half, and the remainder has no known explanation. Clone size and V and J calls were adopted from that table, with D and trimming inferred from the DNA. This sample gives some 120,000 clones in total; 80% to 95% of them show up just once. The ten largest clonotypes hold approximately 2% of the sample.

This clonotype was sampled from a man in his forties or fifties with COVID-19, enrolled during active disease. The chain is encoded by TRBV19 joined to TRBJ2-2; the junction holds 14 bases that match TRBD2. The specimen sequenced was peripheral blood. The CDR3 region: CASSTPGLAGARTGELFF. The DNA sequence is TGTGCCAGTAGTACTCCGGGACTAGCGGGAGCCCGCACCGGGGAGCTGTTTTTT.